The 5 T cell receptor beta chains reported below all come from one sample, sequenced in a study of OX40 agonist ivuxolimab in advanced cancers. This table comes from immunoSEQ multiplex PCR, and its TCRdb copy is limited to in-frame clones, with some not included. Among around 80,000 clones listed, 70% to 90% were seen once. Sequences were derived from CD4+ or CD8+ T cells sorted from blood, sampled in a trial of the OX40 agonist ivuxolimab. Every receptor here comes from an adult with an advanced solid tumor such as melanoma, head and neck, liver or kidney cancer.

The chain employs TRBV14 and TRBJ2-1, with TRBD1 matching 9 bases. In germline, CDR1 is SGHDN, CDR2 FVKESK. The CDR3 has 15 residues. The J segment lost 3 bases and the V segment lost 1 base, leaving 1 base of the junction unmatched. The CDR3 region is CASSQAGQGYNEQFF. The CDR3, as DNA: TGTGCCAGCAGCCAAGCGGGACAGGGCTACAATGAGCAGTTCTTC.

The rearrangement joins TRBV7-9 to TRBJ2-3, with 12 bases aligning to TRBD2. With 5 bases clipped from V and 5 bases from J, the junction kept 5 bases outside the gene matches. The CDR3 sequence is 15 residues long. Germline V gives CDR1 SEHNR, CDR2 FQNEAQ (reference sequence). Here the CDR3 reads CASSRASGGGDTQYF. Here the CDR3 DNA reads TGTGCCAGCAGCCGCGCTAGCGGGGGGGGAGATACGCAGTATTTT.

J is TRBJ2-3 and V is TRBV7-2; 9 positions agree with TRBD2. The germline V gene has CDR1 SGHTA and CDR2 FQGNSA. The CDR3 loop spans 15 amino acids. Trimming took 2 bases from V and 5 from J; bases not matched to a gene: 5. In nucleotides, the CDR3 is TGTGCCAGCAGCTTAATGGGACTAGCCGGAGATACGCAGTATTTT. Translation gives CASSLMGLAGDTQYF.

In nucleotides, the CDR3 is TGCGCCAGCAGCCAAGATGGACAGGGTTACAATGAGCAGTTCTTC. Translation: CASSQDGQGYNEQFF. The V call is TRBV4-1, the J call TRBJ2-1, with 8 bases matching TRBD1. Germline V CDR1 and CDR2: MGHRA, YSYEKL. The J segment lost 4 bases and the V segment lost 0 bases, leaving 2 bases of the junction unmatched. There are 15 residues in the CDR3.

The rearrangement uses TRBV7-2 and TRBJ2-3; 8 bases map to TRBD2. V shed 5 bases, J shed 0 bases, and the junction held 4 bases outside the gene matches. Looked up from germline, CDR1 is SGHTA and CDR2 is FQGNSA. The CDR3 is 15 amino acids. The CDR3 DNA reads TGTGCCAGCAGCACCTCTAGCGGGAGCACAGATACGCAGTATTTT. It yields the protein CASSTSSGSTDTQYF.